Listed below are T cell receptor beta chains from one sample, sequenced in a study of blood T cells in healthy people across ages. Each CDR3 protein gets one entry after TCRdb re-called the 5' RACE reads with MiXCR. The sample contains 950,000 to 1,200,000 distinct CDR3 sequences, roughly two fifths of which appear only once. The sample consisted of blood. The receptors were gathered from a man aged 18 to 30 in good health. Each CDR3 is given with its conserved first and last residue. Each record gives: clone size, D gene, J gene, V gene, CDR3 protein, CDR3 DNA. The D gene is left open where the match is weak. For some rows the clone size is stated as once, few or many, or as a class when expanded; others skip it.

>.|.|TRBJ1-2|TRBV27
CASSPAQGVGYGYTF
TGTGCCAGCAGTCCCGCCCAGGGTGTCGGCTATGGCTACACCTTC
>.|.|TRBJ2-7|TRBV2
CSSTDRSYEQYF
TGTTCCAGCACGGATAGATCCTACGAGCAGTACTTC
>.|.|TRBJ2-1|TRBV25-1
CASRQDASYNEQFF
TGTGCCAGCAGGCAGGATGCTTCCTACAATGAGCAGTTCTTC
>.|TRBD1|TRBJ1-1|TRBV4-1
CASSLPRQGVNTEAFF
TGCGCCAGCAGCCTGCCTCGGCAGGGGGTGAACACTGAAGCTTTCTTT
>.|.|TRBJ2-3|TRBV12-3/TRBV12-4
CASSFTRSTDTQYF
TGTGCCAGCAGTTTCACAAGAAGCACAGATACGCAGTATTTT
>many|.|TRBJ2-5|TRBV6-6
CASSYSGRLETQYF
TGTGCCAGCAGTTACTCCGGCCGACTAGAGACCCAGTACTTC
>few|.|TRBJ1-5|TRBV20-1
CRGDGLPSNQPQHF
TGCAGGGGAGACGGGCTTCCTAGCAATCAGCCCCAGCATTTT
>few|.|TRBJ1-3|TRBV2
CASRTIRENTIYF
TGTGCCAGCAGAACTATAAGAGAAAACACCATATATTTT
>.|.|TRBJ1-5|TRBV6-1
CASSGGVYNQPQHF
TGTGCCAGCAGTGGGGGGGTTTACAATCAGCCCCAGCATTTT
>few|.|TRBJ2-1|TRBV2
CASSLQELEQFF
TGTGCCAGCAGTTTACAGGAGTTGGAGCAGTTCTTC
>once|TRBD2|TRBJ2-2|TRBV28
CASSGLAFPPGELFF
TGTGCCAGCAGTGGACTAGCGTTCCCGCCCGGGGAGCTGTTTTTT
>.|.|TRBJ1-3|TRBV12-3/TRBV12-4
CASSPDRIGNTIYF
TGTGCCAGCAGTCCCGACAGGATCGGAAACACCATATATTTT
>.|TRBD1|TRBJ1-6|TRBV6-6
CASSPGTALNSPLHF
TGTGCCAGCAGTCCGGGGACAGCGCTTAATTCACCCCTCCACTTT
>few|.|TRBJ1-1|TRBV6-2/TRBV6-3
CASSRSGTEAFF
TGTGCCAGCAGTCGGTCGGGCACTGAAGCTTTCTTT
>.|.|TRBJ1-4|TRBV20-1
CSAPRGAEKLFF
TGCAGTGCCCCCCGAGGAGCTGAAAAACTGTTTTTT
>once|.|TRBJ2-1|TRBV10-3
CAISESARNEQFF
TGTGCCATCAGTGAGTCGGCGCGGAATGAGCAGTTCTTC
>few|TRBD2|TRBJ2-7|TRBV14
CASSQGFGGAFYEQYF
TGTGCCAGCAGCCAAGGGTTCGGGGGGGCGTTTTACGAGCAGTACTTC
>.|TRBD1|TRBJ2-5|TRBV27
CASNRNLRGQETQYF
TGTGCCAGCAATCGGAACCTCAGGGGGCAAGAGACCCAGTACTTC
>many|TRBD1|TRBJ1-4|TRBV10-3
CAISEGTEEKLFF
TGTGCCATCAGTGAGGGGACAGAGGAAAAACTGTTTTTT
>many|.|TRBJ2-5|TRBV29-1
CSVDPPGQPQETQYF
TGCAGCGTTGACCCACCCGGACAGCCACAAGAGACCCAGTACTTC
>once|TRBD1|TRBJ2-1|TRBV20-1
CSPDRGRLEEQFF
TGCAGTCCCGACAGGGGTCGACTTGAAGAGCAGTTCTTC
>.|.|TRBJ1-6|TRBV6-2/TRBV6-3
CASSYPVYRDDSPLHF
TGTGCCAGCAGTTACCCGGTGTACAGGGATGACTCACCCCTCCACTTT
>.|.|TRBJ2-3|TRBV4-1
CASSQDPTEDTQYF
TGCGCCAGCAGCCAAGACCCCACGGAGGATACGCAGTATTTT
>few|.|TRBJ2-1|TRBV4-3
CASSQDGAVGAGDNEQFF
TGCGCCAGCAGCCAAGATGGGGCGGTGGGGGCCGGGGACAATGAGCAGTTCTTC
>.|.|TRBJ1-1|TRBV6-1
CASNPTGTPPVNTEAFF
TGTGCCAGCAACCCGACCGGGACACCACCTGTGAACACTGAAGCTTTCTTT
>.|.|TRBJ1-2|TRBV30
CAWTEGMSGIYGYTF
TGTGCCTGGACGGAGGGGATGAGTGGGATTTATGGCTACACCTTC
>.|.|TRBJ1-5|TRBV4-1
CASSQGSDGNQPQHF
TGCGCCAGCAGCCAAGGATCCGACGGGAATCAGCCCCAGCATTTT
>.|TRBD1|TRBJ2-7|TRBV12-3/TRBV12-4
CASSGHGTGGEQYF
TGTGCCAGCAGTGGACACGGGACAGGGGGCGAGCAGTACTTT
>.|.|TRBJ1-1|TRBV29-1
CSGAHGSTEAFF
TGCAGCGGGGCCCATGGGAGCACTGAAGCTTTCTTT
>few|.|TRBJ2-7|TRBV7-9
CASSSASGPYEQYF
TGTGCCAGCAGCTCTGCCTCGGGTCCCTACGAGCAGTACTTC
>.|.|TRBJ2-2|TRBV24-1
CATSGGSTGELFF
TGTGCCACCAGTGGGGGGTCGACCGGGGAGCTGTTTTTT
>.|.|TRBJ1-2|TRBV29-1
CSVDKGACGYTF
TGCAGCGTTGACAAAGGGGCCTGTGGCTACACCTTC
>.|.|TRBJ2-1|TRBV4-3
CASSQDQDGEQFF
TGCGCCAGCAGCCAAGATCAAGACGGCGAGCAGTTCTTC
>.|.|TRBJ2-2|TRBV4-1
CASSQVTGQTGELFF
TGCGCCAGCAGCCAAGTTACAGGCCAGACCGGGGAGCTGTTTTTT
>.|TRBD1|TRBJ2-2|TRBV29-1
CSGRDRGEGGGELFF
TGCAGCGGCCGGGACAGGGGTGAAGGAGGCGGGGAGCTGTTTTTT
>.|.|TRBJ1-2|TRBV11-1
CASSLNREVYGYTF
TGTGCCAGCAGCTTAAATCGGGAAGTCTATGGCTACACCTTC
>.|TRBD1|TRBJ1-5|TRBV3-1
CASSRDRDDNQPQHF
TGTGCCAGCAGCCGGGACAGGGATGACAATCAGCCCCAGCATTTT
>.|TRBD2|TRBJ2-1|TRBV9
CASSVESGGPSNEQFF
TGTGCCAGCAGCGTAGAAAGCGGGGGCCCTAGCAATGAGCAGTTCTTC
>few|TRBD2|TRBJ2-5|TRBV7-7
CASSSGGFQETQYF
TGTGCCAGCAGCTCCGGGGGGTTTCAAGAGACCCAGTACTTC
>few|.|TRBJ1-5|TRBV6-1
CASGAGPGTSFYQPQHF
TGTGCCAGCGGCGCGGGGCCAGGGACATCTTTTTATCAGCCCCAGCATTTT
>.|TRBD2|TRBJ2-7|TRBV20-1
CSATSSGGNSYNEQYF
TGCAGTGCTACTTCAAGCGGGGGAAACTCCTACAATGAGCAGTACTTC
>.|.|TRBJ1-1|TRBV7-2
CASSLLGKTEAFF
TGTGCCAGCAGCTTATTGGGGAAAACTGAAGCTTTCTTT
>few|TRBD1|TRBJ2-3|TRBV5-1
CASSLEGQVSDTQYF
TGCGCCAGCAGCTTGGAGGGACAGGTGTCAGATACGCAGTATTTT
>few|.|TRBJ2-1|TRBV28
CASSFGGPTGNEQFF
TGTGCCAGCAGTTTCGGCGGGCCCACTGGGAATGAGCAGTTCTTC
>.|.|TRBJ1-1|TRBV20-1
CSAAQGVNTEAFF
TGCAGTGCTGCTCAGGGTGTGAACACTGAAGCTTTCTTT
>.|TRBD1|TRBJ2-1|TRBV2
CASSPGQGIEQFF
TGTGCCAGCTCGCCGGGACAGGGGATTGAGCAGTTCTTC
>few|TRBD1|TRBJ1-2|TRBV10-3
CAISERARDRASYGYTF
TGTGCCATCAGTGAGAGGGCCCGGGACAGGGCCTCTTATGGCTACACCTTC
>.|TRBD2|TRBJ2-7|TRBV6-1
CASSVTSGGISEQYF
TGTGCCAGCAGTGTTACTAGCGGGGGGATCAGCGAGCAGTACTTC
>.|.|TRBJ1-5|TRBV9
CASSVEAVGQPQHF
TGTGCCAGCAGCGTAGAGGCGGTTGGACAGCCCCAGCATTTT
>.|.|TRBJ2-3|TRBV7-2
CASSLNGVAVDTQYF
TGTGCCAGCAGCTTAAACGGGGTAGCAGTAGATACGCAGTATTTT
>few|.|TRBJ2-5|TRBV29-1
CSVVIGLQAQETQYF
TGCAGCGTTGTAATAGGTTTGCAGGCCCAAGAGACCCAGTACTTC
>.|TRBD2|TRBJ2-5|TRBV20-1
CSAPPTSGAQETRYF
TGCAGTGCTCCGCCGACTAGCGGAGCCCAAGAGACCCGGTACTTC
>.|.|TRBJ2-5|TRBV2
CASSEAPMQETQYF
TGTGCCAGCAGTGAAGCACCGATGCAAGAGACCCAGTACTTC
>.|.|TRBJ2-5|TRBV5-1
CASRTKAVEETQYF
TGCGCCAGCAGAACAAAAGCGGTGGAAGAGACCCAGTACTTC
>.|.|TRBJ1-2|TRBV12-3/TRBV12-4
CASSPEVRSAYGYTF
TGTGCCAGCAGTCCGGAGGTGCGTTCCGCCTATGGCTACACCTTC
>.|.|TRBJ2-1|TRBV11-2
CASSLQGFYNEQFF
TGTGCCAGCAGCTTACAGGGTTTCTACAATGAGCAGTTCTTC
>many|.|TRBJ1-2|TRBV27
CASSWGIGYGYTF
TGTGCCAGCAGTTGGGGCATCGGGTATGGCTACACCTTC
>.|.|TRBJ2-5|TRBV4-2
CASSQVEGGSETQYF
TGTGCCAGCAGCCAAGTGGAGGGGGGGTCGGAGACCCAGTACTTC
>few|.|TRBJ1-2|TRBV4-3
CASSQEGLASYGYTF
TGCGCCAGCAGCCAAGAGGGTTTAGCCTCCTATGGCTACACCTTC